One sample yielded the 22 T cell receptor beta chains listed below, sequenced in a study of blood T cell repertoires in COVID-19 (dated by TCRdb to the early 2020s). The method was the immunoSEQ multiplex PCR assay. Entries here come from immuneACCESS through TCRdb and include only in-frame sequences with V and J called. Some clones fail to appear in such tables; in the studies checked, an unresolved V gene covers under half of the shortfall, and the cause of the remainder is unknown. The sample includes 150,000 to 200,000 clones, with around 89% observed a single time. Roughly 0.82% of the sample comes from the top ten. Input material: PBMCs or T cells enriched from blood (not recorded which). Receptor source: a woman in her late teens or twenties who had recovered from COVID-19.

V is TRBV27 and J is TRBJ1-5; D is possibly TRBD1 (6 bases). Germline V gene lookup returns CDR1 MNHEY and CDR2 SMNVEV (reference sequence). Between the trimmed V and J ends, which lost 2 bases and 2 bases, there was a span of 7 bases. The CDR3 contains 14 residues. CDR3 residues: CASSLAGGNQPQHF. CDR3 bases: TGTGCCAGCAGTTTAGCAGGGGGCAATCAGCCCCAGCATTTT.

As regards this clone: The identical CDR3 is also encoded by other nucleotide sequences in the sample. V gene TRBV7-2 combines with J gene TRBJ1-2, with D possibly TRBD1 on 6 matching bases. The germline V gene has CDR1 SGHTA and CDR2 FQGNSA. V dropped 5 bases and J dropped 2 bases, with 9 bases sitting between them. This CDR3 region has 13 residues. The CDR3 sequence is CASSPDRNYGYTF. In nucleotides, the CDR3 is TGTGCCAGCAGCCCCGACAGGAACTATGGCTACACCTTC.

The chain recombines TRBV3-1 (or the pseudogene TRBV3-2) with TRBJ1-2, with 7 bases fitting TRBD1. The J segment lost 6 bases and the V segment lost 2 bases, leaving 18 bases of the junction unmatched. Looked up from germline, CDR1 is LGHDT and CDR2 is YNNKEL (reference sequence). The CDR3 loop spans 18 amino acids. The CDR3: CASSQQNPWTGNGDGYTF. CDR3 nucleotides: TGTGCCAGCAGCCAACAAAACCCCTGGACAGGCAATGGAGATGGCTACACCTTC.

The J gene is TRBJ2-3, the V gene TRBV5-6; the match to TRBD2 covers 9 bases. CDR3 size: 16 residues. From germline, CDR1 is SGHDT and CDR2 YYEEEE. V lost 1 base, J lost 2 bases, and 5 bases stayed unmatched. The CDR3 reads CASSLMVAGVTDTQYF. CDR3 nucleotide sequence: TGTGCCAGCAGCTTGATGGTAGCGGGGGTCACAGATACGCAGTATTTT. Using reference TRBV5-6 and TRBJ2-3 for the parts outside the CDR3, the full variable domain is DAGVTQSPTHLIKTRGQQVTLRCSPKSGHDTVSWYQQALGQGPQFIFQYYEEEERQRGNFPDRFSGHQFPNYSSELNVNALLLGDSALYLCASSLMVAGVTDTQYFGPGTRLTVL.

This rearrangement joins TRBV9 to TRBJ2-5, with 12 bases lining up with TRBD2. V trimming: 0 bases; J trimming: 3 bases; junction bases outside the gene matches: 3. The CDR3 extends over 16 amino acids. The germline V gene has CDR1 SGDLS and CDR2 YYNGEE. As DNA, the CDR3 is TGTGCCAGCAGCGTAGGGGCTAGCGGGAGGGAAGAGACCCAGTACTTC. It specifies CASSVGASGREETQYF.

This chain uses TRBV27 with TRBJ2-7, with 8 bases that match TRBD1. V was clipped by 5 bases and J by 3 bases; unmatched bases: 12. Per germline, CDR1 MNHEY and CDR2 SMNVEV (reference sequence). The CDR3 is 16 amino acids. CDR3 in amino acids: CASSPWAGGEFYEQYF. The DNA of the CDR3 is TGTGCCAGCAGTCCATGGGCAGGGGGCGAATTCTACGAGCAGTACTTC.

The chain joins TRBV12-3 or TRBV12-4 to TRBJ2-2, with 7 positions matching TRBD2. The length of the CDR3 is 13 residues. V was pared by 5 bases and J by 6 bases, with 3 bases of the junction left unmatched. The CDR3 coding sequence is TGTGCCAGCAGTGCTCGGGGGGCCGGGGAGCTGTTTTTT. Its translation is CASSARGAGELFF.

This clone was seen just once. The CDR3 loop reads CASSWAGTGELFF. The CDR3 DNA is TGTGCCAGCAGCTGGGCGGGCACCGGGGAGCTGTTTTTT. The V gene is TRBV7-6, the J gene TRBJ2-2, with a weak D call TRBD2 (5 bases). Germline CDR1 is SGHVS and CDR2 is FNYEAQ. This CDR3 region has 13 residues. V was cut by 4 bases and J by 4 bases, with 7 bases left in between.

The chain has TRBV27 and TRBJ2-7, with 8 bases fitting TRBD1. Germline CDR1 reads MNHEY; CDR2 reads SMNVEV (reference sequence). V trimming: 5 bases; J trimming: 4 bases; junction bases outside the gene matches: 7. The CDR3 contains 14 residues. DNA for the CDR3: TGTGCCAGCAGTCCTTGGGACAGGCCTTACGAGCAGTACTTC. This translates into CASSPWDRPYEQYF.

The chain couples TRBV15 to TRBJ2-1; a possible D gene is TRBD2 (6 bases). V lost 6 bases and J lost 0, with 12 bases in between. Germline V lookup: CDR1 LNHNV, CDR2 YYDKDF (reference sequence). This CDR3 is built from 15 residues. The CDR3 sequence: CATRRDRSSYNEQFF. The CDR3 bases are TGTGCCACCAGGCGGGACCGTAGCTCCTACAATGAGCAGTTCTTC. Complete variable domain (other parts from reference TRBV15 and TRBJ2-1): DAMVIQNPRYQVTQFGKPVTLSCSQTLNHNVMYWYQQKSSQAPKLLFHYYDKDFNNEADTPDNFQSRRPNTSFCFLDIRSPGLGDTAMYLCATRRDRSSYNEQFFGPGTRLTVL.

This clone occurred once. This chain links TRBV2 with TRBJ1-2; possible D gene TRBD1, 5 bases. CDR3 size: 14 residues. Germline V lookup: CDR1 SNHLY, CDR2 FYNNEI. V was clipped by 3 bases and J by 8 bases, with 16 bases between them. This chain's CDR3 is CASSDRQGVRGYTF. Written as DNA, the CDR3 is TGTGCCAGCAGTGACCGCCAGGGTGTTAGGGGCTACACCTTC.

This chain connects TRBV7-3 to TRBJ2-1, with 9 positions matching TRBD2. Trimming took 6 bases from V and 9 from J; bases not matched to a gene: 12. The CDR3 covers 15 residues. From germline, CDR1 is SGHTA and CDR2 FQGTGA. The CDR3 nucleotides are TGTGCCAGCAGGAACCAAGCGGGAGGTGTAACTGAGCAGTTCTTC. It translates to CASRNQAGGVTEQFF.

This chain uses TRBV7-2 with TRBJ2-3; D possibly corresponds to TRBD2 (6 bases). Trimming removed 4 bases at V and 2 bases at J, with 13 bases between. CDR3 size: 15 residues. The germline V gene has CDR1 SGHTA and CDR2 FQGNSA. CDR3 in amino acids: CASSSSGLITDTQYF. In DNA form, the CDR3 reads TGTGCCAGCAGCTCCAGTGGACTAATCACAGATACGCAGTATTTT.

The chain carries TRBV12-2 and TRBJ2-7; TRBD2, the D gene given by the table, was not confirmed from the DNA. TRBV12-2 is labeled a pseudogene. The CDR3 totals 16 residues. The CDR3 DNA follows: TGTGCAAGTCGCTTAGCCGCTCTAGCGGGACCCTACGAGCAGTACTTC. It encodes CASRLAALAGPYEQYF.

CDR3 residues: CASRPGGATPDTQYF. CDR3 bases: TGTGCCAGCAGGCCAGGTGGCGCGACACCCGATACGCAGTATTTT. The chain is built from TRBV6-5 and TRBJ2-3; no definite D call. V lost 6 bases and J 6 bases, leaving 19 bases between the germline ends. Germline CDR1 and CDR2: MNHEY and SVGAGI. This CDR3 comprises 15 residues.

This rearrangement joins TRBV7-2 to TRBJ2-7, with 7 bases aligning to TRBD2. The CDR3 totals 15 residues. From germline, CDR1 is SGHTA and CDR2 FQGNSA. V dropped 5 bases and J dropped 3; count of bases not matched to a gene: 10. CDR3: CASSPFGGSIYEQYF. In DNA form, the CDR3 reads TGTGCCAGCAGCCCCTTTGGCGGGAGCATCTACGAGCAGTACTTC.

The V and J genes are TRBV5-1 and TRBJ2-5, with 7 positions matching TRBD2. The V gene end was trimmed by 0 bases and the J gene end by 5 bases; junction bases not matched to a gene: 4. The CDR3 runs to 14 residues. Germline loops: CDR1 SGHRS, CDR2 YFSETQ. CDR3 loop: CASSLGQGGETQYF. The CDR3 nucleotides read TGCGCCAGCAGCTTGGGGCAGGGAGGGGAGACCCAGTACTTC.

The V and J genes are TRBV4-3 and TRBJ2-1; 14 bases map to TRBD2. The CDR3 consists of 15 residues. The germline gives CDR1 LGHNA, CDR2 YSLEER. Unmatched junction bases numbered 1, after V lost 1 base and J lost 8 bases. The CDR3 region has the DNA TGCGCCAGCAGCCAAGGGACTAGCGGGAGGCATGAGCAGTTCTTC. It codes for CASSQGTSGRHEQFF.

This clone has only one observation. The J gene is TRBJ1-2, the V gene TRBV28, with 7 bases identical to TRBD1. From germline, CDR1 is MDHEN and CDR2 SYDVKM. V was clipped by 3 bases and J by 2 bases; unmatched bases: 9. The CDR3 runs 16 residues. The CDR3 DNA reads as TGTGCCAGCAGTTTGAGGACAGGTCCGGAAAACTATGGCTACACCTTC. Protein sequence: CASSLRTGPENYGYTF.

This clone was found once. The V call is TRBV19, the J call TRBJ2-7; tentatively, D is TRBD1 (6 bases). V lost 5 bases to trimming and J lost 0 bases, with 14 bases between them. The CDR3 sequence is 15 residues long. Germline V gene data show CDR1 as LNHDA and CDR2 as SQIVND (reference sequence). CDR3 sequence (DNA): TGTGCCAGTAGTGTCCCAGGGGCCCCCTCCTACGAGCAGTACTTC. Protein product: CASSVPGAPSYEQYF.

The chain has TRBV7-2 and TRBJ1-5; D possibly corresponds to TRBD1 (5 bases). CDR1 SGHTA and CDR2 FQGNSA come from the germline V gene. The CDR3 is 17 amino acids. V lost 1 base to trimming and J lost 2 bases, with 15 bases between them. For the CDR3, the DNA is TGTGCCAGCAGCTTAGAAGGGGCGCCAGGAGGCAATCAGCCCCAGCATTTT. Its protein product is CASSLEGAPGGNQPQHF.

This clone has only one observation. This chain links TRBV11-3 with TRBJ1-5; D not certain. Germline CDR1 reads SGHNT; CDR2 reads YENEEA. The ends were cut back, 1 base at V and 4 bases at J, with 14 bases in the middle. CDR3 length equals 16 residues. The DNA of the CDR3 is TGTGCCAGCAGCTTAGCGAGGGTGCGATGGAATCAGCCCCAGCATTTT. It encodes CASSLARVRWNQPQHF.